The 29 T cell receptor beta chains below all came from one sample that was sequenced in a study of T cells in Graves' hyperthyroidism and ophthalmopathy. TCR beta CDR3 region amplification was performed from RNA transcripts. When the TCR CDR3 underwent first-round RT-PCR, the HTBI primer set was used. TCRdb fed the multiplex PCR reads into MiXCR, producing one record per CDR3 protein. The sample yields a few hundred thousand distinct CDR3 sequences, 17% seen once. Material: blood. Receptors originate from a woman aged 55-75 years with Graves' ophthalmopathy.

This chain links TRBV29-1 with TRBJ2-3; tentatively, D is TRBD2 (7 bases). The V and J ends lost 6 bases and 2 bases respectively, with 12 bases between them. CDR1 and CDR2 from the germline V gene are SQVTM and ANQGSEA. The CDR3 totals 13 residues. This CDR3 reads CSVLGGPTDTQYF. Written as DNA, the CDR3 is TGCAGCGTCCTGGGGGGGCCCACAGATACGCAGTATTTT.

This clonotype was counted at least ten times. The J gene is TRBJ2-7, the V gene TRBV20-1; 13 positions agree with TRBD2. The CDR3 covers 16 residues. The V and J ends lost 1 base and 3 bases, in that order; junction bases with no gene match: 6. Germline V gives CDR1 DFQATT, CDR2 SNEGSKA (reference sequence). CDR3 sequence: CSARVLAGGPNYEQYF. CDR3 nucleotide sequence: TGCAGTGCTAGAGTACTAGCGGGAGGGCCGAACTACGAGCAGTACTTC.

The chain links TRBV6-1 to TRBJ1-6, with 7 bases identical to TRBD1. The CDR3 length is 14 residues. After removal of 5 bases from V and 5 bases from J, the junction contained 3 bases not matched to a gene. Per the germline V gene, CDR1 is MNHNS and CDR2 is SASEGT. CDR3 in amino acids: CASSRQGNNSPLHF. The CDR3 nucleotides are TGTGCCAGCAGTAGACAGGGAAATAATTCACCCCTCCACTTT.

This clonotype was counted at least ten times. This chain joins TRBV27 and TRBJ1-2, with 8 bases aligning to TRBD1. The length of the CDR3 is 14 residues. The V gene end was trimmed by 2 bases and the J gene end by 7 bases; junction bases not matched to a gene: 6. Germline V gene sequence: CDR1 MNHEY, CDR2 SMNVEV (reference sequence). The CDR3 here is CASSLSRGQGGYTF. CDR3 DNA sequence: TGTGCCAGCAGTTTAAGCAGGGGGCAGGGTGGCTACACCTTC.

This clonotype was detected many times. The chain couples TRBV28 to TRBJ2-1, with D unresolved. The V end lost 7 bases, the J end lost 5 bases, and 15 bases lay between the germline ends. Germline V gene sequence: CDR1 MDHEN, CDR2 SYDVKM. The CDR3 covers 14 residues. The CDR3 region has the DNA TGTGCCAGCACCGAAAAAGGGAACAACAATGAGCAGTTCTTC. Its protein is CASTEKGNNNEQFF.

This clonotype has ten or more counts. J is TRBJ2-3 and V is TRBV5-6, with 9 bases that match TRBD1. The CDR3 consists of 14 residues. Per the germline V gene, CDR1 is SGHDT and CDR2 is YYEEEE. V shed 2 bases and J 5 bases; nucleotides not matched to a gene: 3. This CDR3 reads CASSLQGAEDTQYF. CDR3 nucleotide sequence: TGTGCCAGCAGCTTACAGGGGGCTGAAGATACGCAGTATTTT.

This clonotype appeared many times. The CDR3 protein is CASSPGRGQAHTEAFF. In DNA form, the CDR3 reads TGCGCCAGCAGCCCGGGGCGAGGACAGGCACACACTGAAGCTTTCTTT. This chain links TRBV5-1 with TRBJ1-1, with TRBD1 matching 7 bases. CDR3 length: 16 residues. The V gene's germline CDR1 is SGHRS and CDR2 YFSETQ. V shed 4 bases, J shed 3 bases, and the junction held 12 bases outside the gene matches.

CDR3 protein: CASSTQDRGTIYF. The CDR3 region has the DNA TGTGCCAGCAGCACACAGGATCGGGGCACCATATATTTT. V usage is TRBV5-4 and J usage is TRBJ1-3; a weak D match, TRBD1 (5 bases). The length of the CDR3 is 13 residues. Germline CDR1 is SGHNT and CDR2 is YYREEE (reference sequence). V was shortened by 4 bases and J by 9 bases, with 14 bases between the two germline ends. The full variable domain, rest sourced from reference TRBV5-4 and TRBJ1-3, is ETGVTQSPTHLIKTRGQQVTLRCSSQSGHNTVSWYQQALGQGPQFIFQYYREEENGRGNFPPRFSGLQFPNYSSELNVNALELDDSALYLCASSTQDRGTIYFGEGSWLTVV.

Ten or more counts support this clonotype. The CDR3 is CASSYLPGHRPFISTDTQYF. The CDR3 DNA follows: TGTGCCAGCAGTTACTTACCGGGACATCGACCCTTCATTAGCACAGATACGCAGTATTTT. The genes are TRBV6-2 or TRBV6-3 and TRBJ2-3, with D possibly being TRBD1 (6 bases). Germline CDR1 reads MNHEY; CDR2 reads SVGEGT. V was pared by 1 base and J by 0 bases, with 23 bases between. The CDR3 sequence is 20 residues long.

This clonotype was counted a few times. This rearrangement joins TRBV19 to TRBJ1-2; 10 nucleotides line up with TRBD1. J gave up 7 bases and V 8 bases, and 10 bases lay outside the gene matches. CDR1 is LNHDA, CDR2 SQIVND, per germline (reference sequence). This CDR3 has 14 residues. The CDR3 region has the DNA TGTGCCAGTGTCACGACAGGGGGCGCAGGTGGCTACACCTTC. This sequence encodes CASVTTGGAGGYTF. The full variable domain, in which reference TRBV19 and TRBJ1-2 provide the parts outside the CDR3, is DGGITQSPKYLFRKEGQNVTLSCEQNLNHDAMYWYRQDPGQGLRLIYYSQIVNDFQKGDIAEGYSVSREKKESFPLTVTSAQKNPTAFYLCASVTTGGAGGYTFGSGTRLTVV.

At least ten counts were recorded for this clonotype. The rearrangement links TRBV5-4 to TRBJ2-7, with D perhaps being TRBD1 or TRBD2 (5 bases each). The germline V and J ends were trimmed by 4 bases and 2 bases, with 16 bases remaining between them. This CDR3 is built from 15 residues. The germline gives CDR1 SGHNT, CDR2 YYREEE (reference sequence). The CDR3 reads CASSRQWGKAYEQYF. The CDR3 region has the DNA TGTGCCAGCAGCCGACAGTGGGGGAAGGCCTACGAGCAGTACTTC.

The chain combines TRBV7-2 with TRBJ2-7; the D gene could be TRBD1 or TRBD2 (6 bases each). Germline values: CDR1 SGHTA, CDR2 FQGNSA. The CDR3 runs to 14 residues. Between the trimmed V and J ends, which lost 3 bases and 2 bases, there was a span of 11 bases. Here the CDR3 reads CASSFRGQTYEQYF. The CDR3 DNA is TGTGCCAGCAGCTTTCGGGGGCAAACCTACGAGCAGTACTTC. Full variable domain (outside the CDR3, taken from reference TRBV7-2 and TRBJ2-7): GAGVSQSPSNKVTEKGKDVELRCDPISGHTALYWYRQSLGQGLEFLIYFQGNSAPDKSGLPSDRFSAERTGGSVSTLTIQRTQQEDSAVYLCASSFRGQTYEQYFGPGTRLTVT.

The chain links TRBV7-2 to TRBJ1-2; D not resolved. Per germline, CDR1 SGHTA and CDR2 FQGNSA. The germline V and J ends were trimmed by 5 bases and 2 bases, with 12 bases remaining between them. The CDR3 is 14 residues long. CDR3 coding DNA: TGTGCCAGCAGCCCGGACTACAGAAACTATGGCTACACCTTC. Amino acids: CASSPDYRNYGYTF.

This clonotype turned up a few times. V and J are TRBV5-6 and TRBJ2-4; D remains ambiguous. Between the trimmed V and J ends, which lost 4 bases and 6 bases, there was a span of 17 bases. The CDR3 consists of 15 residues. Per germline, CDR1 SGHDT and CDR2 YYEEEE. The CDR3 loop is CASSPTAPLRNIQYF. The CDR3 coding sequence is TGTGCCAGCAGCCCGACGGCCCCCCTTAGAAACATTCAGTACTTC.

The CDR3 reads CASPGTSGSHRRTGELFF. The CDR3 nucleotides read TGTGCCAGCCCTGGGACTAGCGGGAGTCACCGCCGAACCGGGGAGCTGTTTTTT. The chain is built from TRBV6-1 and TRBJ2-2; 14 bases are a match to TRBD2. J lost 5 bases, V lost 8 bases, and 13 bases had no gene match. CDR3 length: 18 residues. Germline V lookup: CDR1 MNHNS, CDR2 SASEGT.

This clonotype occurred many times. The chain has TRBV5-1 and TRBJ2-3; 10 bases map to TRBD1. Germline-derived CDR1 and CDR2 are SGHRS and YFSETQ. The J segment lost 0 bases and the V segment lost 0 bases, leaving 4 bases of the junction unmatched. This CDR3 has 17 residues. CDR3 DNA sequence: TGCGCCAGCAGCTTGGGTCTGGGACAGGGGAGCACAGATACGCAGTATTTT. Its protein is CASSLGLGQGSTDTQYF.

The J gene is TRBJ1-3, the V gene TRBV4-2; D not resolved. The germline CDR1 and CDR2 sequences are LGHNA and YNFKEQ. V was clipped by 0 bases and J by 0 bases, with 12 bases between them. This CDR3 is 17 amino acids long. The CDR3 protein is CASSQERTTRSGNTIYF. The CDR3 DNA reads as TGTGCCAGCAGCCAAGAAAGAACGACTCGCTCTGGAAACACCATATATTTT.

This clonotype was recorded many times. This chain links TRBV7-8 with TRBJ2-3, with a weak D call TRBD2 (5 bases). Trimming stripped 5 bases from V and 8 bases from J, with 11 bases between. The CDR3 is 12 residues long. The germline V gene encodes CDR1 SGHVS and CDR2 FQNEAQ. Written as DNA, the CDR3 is TGTGCCAGCAGCCCAGAGAGGGCTACGCAGTATTTT. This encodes CASSPERATQYF.

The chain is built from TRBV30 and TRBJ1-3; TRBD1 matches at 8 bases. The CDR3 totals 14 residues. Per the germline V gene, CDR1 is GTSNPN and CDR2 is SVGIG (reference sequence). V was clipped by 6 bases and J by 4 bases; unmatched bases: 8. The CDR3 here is CACTGTGSGNTIYF. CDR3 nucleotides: TGTGCCTGCACCGGGACAGGCAGCGGAAACACCATATATTTT.

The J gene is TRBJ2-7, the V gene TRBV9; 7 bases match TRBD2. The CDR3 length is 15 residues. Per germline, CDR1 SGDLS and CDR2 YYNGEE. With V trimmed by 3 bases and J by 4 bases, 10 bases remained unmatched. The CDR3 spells CASSGGGGRQYEQYF. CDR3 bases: TGTGCCAGCAGCGGGGGGGGGGGGAGGCAATACGAGCAGTACTTC. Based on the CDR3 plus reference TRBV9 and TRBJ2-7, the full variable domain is DSGVTQTPKHLITATGQRVTLRCSPRSGDLSVYWYQQSLDQGLQFLIQYYNGEERAKGNILERFSAQQFPDLHSELNLSSLELGDSALYFCASSGGGGRQYEQYFGPGTRLTVT.

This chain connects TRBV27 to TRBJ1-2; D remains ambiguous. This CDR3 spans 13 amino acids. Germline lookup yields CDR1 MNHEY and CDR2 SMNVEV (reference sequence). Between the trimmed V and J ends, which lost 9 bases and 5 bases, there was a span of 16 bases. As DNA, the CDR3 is TGTGCCAGTAAATCCTACAACGAATATGGCTACACCTTC. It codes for CASKSYNEYGYTF.

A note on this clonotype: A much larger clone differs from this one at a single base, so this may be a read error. CDR3 sequence: CASSPGDSNSSQPQHF. CDR3 bases: TGCGCCAGCAGCCCGGGGGACAGTAATAGCAGTCAGCCCCAGCATTTT. V usage is TRBV5-1 and J usage is TRBJ1-5, with 7 bases aligning to TRBD1. Germline loops: CDR1 SGHRS, CDR2 YFSETQ. This CDR3 contains 16 residues.

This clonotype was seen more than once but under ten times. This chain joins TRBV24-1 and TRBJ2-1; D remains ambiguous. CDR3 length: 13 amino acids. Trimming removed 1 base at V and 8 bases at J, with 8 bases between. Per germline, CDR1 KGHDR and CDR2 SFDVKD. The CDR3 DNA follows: TGTGCCACCAGTGATTTCGACGCGTATGAGCAGTTCTTC. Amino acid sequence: CATSDFDAYEQFF.

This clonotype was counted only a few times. The DNA of the CDR3 is TGTGCCAGTAGTATGGGGACAGGGGCAACAGATACGCAGTATTTT. It encodes CASSMGTGATDTQYF. The V call is TRBV19, the J call TRBJ2-3, with 10 positions matching TRBD1. Germline trimming cut 3 bases from V and 3 bases from J; bases unmatched to any gene: 3. Looked up from germline, CDR1 is LNHDA and CDR2 is SQIVND (reference sequence). This CDR3 has 15 residues.

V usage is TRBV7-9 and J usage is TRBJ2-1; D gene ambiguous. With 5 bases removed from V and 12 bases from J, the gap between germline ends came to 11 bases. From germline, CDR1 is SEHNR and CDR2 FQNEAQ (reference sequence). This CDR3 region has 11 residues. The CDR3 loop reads CASSVSPGQFF. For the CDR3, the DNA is TGTGCCAGCAGCGTCTCACCGGGGCAGTTCTTC.

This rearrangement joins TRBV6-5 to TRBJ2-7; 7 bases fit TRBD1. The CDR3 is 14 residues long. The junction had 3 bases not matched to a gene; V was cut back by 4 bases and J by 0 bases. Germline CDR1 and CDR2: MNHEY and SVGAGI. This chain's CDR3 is CASSSDRSSYEQYF. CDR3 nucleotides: TGTGCCAGCAGTTCGGACAGGAGCTCCTACGAGCAGTACTTC.

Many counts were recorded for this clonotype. In nucleotides, the CDR3 is TGTGCCAGCAGCTTGAATAGCGGGAGGTCCGTCAATGAGCAGTTCTTC. As protein: CASSLNSGRSVNEQFF. The chain recombines TRBV11-1 with TRBJ2-1, with 10 bases lining up with TRBD2. Trimming cost V 3 bases and J 6 bases; bases outside gene matches: 8. The CDR3 totals 16 residues. CDR1 SGHAT and CDR2 FQDESV come from the germline V gene (reference sequence).

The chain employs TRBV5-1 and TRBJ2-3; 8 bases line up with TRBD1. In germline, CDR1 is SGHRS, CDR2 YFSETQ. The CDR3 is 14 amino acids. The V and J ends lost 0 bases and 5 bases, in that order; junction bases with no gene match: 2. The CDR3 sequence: CASSLVGTGDTQYF. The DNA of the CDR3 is TGCGCCAGCAGCTTGGTAGGGACAGGAGATACGCAGTATTTT. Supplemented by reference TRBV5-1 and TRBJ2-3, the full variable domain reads KAGVTQTPRYLIKTRGQQVTLSCSPISGHRSVSWYQQTPGQGLQFLFEYFSETQRNKGNFPGRFSGRQFSNSRSEMNVSTLELGDSALYLCASSLVGTGDTQYFGPGTRLTVL.

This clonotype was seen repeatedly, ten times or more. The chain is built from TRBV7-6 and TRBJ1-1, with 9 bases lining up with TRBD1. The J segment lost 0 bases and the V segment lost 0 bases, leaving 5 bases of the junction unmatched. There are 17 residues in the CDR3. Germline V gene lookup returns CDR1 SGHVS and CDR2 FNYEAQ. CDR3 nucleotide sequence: TGTGCCAGCAGCTTAGCTGGGTACAGGGGGCTGAACACTGAAGCTTTCTTT. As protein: CASSLAGYRGLNTEAFF.